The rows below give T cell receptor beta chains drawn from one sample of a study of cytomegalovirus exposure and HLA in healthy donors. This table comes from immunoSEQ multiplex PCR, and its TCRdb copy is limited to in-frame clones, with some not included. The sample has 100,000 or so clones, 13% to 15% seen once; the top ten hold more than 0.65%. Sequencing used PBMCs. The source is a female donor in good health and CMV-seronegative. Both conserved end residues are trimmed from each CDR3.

cdr3_aa: ASSQAGTVEGNTIY
j_call: TRBJ1-3
v_call: TRBV4-2

cdr3_aa: ATSTSRGINQPQH
j_call: TRBJ1-5
v_call: TRBV15

cdr3_aa: ASSTGQGAWVGDGYT
j_call: TRBJ1-2
v_call: TRBV7-2

cdr3_aa: ASSLRLAYEQY
j_call: TRBJ2-7
v_call: TRBV5-6

cdr3_aa: ASSSLRLAGLVETQY
j_call: TRBJ2-5
v_call: TRBV7-9

cdr3_aa: ASSEEESSYGYT
j_call: TRBJ1-2
v_call: TRBV6-1

cdr3_aa: ASSFGSSYNSPLH
j_call: TRBJ1-6
v_call: TRBV6-5

cdr3_aa: ASSLGIAEGRGYEQY
j_call: TRBJ2-7
v_call: TRBV7-9

cdr3_aa: ASSVTLAGGHDTQY
j_call: TRBJ2-3
v_call: TRBV9

cdr3_aa: ASSVMRSANEKLF
j_call: TRBJ1-4
v_call: TRBV2

cdr3_aa: ASSFLSYEQY
j_call: TRBJ2-7
v_call: TRBV28

cdr3_aa: ASSLRGYTDTQY
j_call: TRBJ2-3
v_call: TRBV7-2

cdr3_aa: ASSLGQGAGELF
j_call: TRBJ2-2
v_call: TRBV5-8

cdr3_aa: ASSLVSGKWTYEQY
j_call: TRBJ2-7
v_call: TRBV7-8

cdr3_aa: ASSQGSEGARGYT
j_call: TRBJ1-2
v_call: TRBV4-3

cdr3_aa: ATSRDLAGGLRSYNEQF
j_call: TRBJ2-1
v_call: TRBV15

cdr3_aa: ASRIGTGHQEQY
j_call: TRBJ2-7
v_call: TRBV7-2

cdr3_aa: ASSSDREETQY
j_call: TRBJ2-5
v_call: TRBV11-2

cdr3_aa: ASSYSTGGNTIY
j_call: TRBJ1-3
v_call: TRBV6-5

cdr3_aa: ASSWIRGPEQY
j_call: TRBJ2-7
v_call: TRBV6-5

cdr3_aa: ASTVDIMNTEAF
j_call: TRBJ1-1
v_call: TRBV9

cdr3_aa: ASRLENRGGEQF
j_call: TRBJ2-1
v_call: TRBV5-4

cdr3_aa: ASSLGLAVGYNEQF
j_call: TRBJ2-1
v_call: TRBV5-6

cdr3_aa: ASSPSALAESYNEQF
j_call: TRBJ2-1
v_call: TRBV18

cdr3_aa: ASSEFVRDLGDEQF
j_call: TRBJ2-1
v_call: TRBV10-1

cdr3_aa: ASRRDRETQY
j_call: TRBJ2-5
v_call: TRBV2

cdr3_aa: ASSQEISSGVYNEQF
j_call: TRBJ2-1
v_call: TRBV4-3